This paragraph covers one TCR beta chain sequence. The antigen is unknown. Here immunoSEQ multiplex PCR was the method, and the copy in TCRdb shows in-frame clones only, minus some. The sample totals over 120,000 clones. This sample stems from a study of T cell responses to AZD1222 COVID-19 vaccine. General observations from the study: Just five or six AZD1222 recipients were seropositive at baseline. Most donors were white British, females outnumbered males, and clonal diversity was possibly underestimated.

There are 14 residues in the CDR3. V was cut by 2 bases and J by 6 bases, with 11 bases left in between. CDR1 is SNHLY and CDR2 is FYNNEI in the germline V gene. The rearrangement links TRBV2 to TRBJ1-5; possible D gene TRBD1, 5 bases. Input material: peripheral blood. The sequence came from an adult in good health. The CDR3 protein is CASSEPQGGQPQHF. In DNA, the CDR3 is TGTGCCAGCAGTGAACCGCAGGGTGGTCAGCCCCAGCATTTT.